This paragraph covers one T cell receptor (beta chain) sequence. The data belong to a study of T cell changes during pregnancy in multiple sclerosis. Using immunoSEQ multiplex PCR, the repertoire was profiled, and TCRdb retains in-frame clones only, with some absent. The profile covers about 61,000 clones, with over 80% appearing a single time and roughly 0.9% taken by the ten largest. Trimming stripped 1 base from V and 5 bases from J, with 11 bases between. CDR1 is SGHTA, CDR2 FQGNSA, per germline. The CDR3 sequence is 14 residues long. The rearrangement joins TRBV7-2 to TRBJ2-5; D is undetermined. The source was peripheral blood, collected in the first trimester of pregnancy. The sequence was obtained from a female donor in good health, enrolled as a control in a pregnancy study. In DNA form, the CDR3 reads TGTGCCAGCAGCTTAGGCCATTTGCGCGAGACCCAGTACTTC. Translation: CASSLGHLRETQYF.